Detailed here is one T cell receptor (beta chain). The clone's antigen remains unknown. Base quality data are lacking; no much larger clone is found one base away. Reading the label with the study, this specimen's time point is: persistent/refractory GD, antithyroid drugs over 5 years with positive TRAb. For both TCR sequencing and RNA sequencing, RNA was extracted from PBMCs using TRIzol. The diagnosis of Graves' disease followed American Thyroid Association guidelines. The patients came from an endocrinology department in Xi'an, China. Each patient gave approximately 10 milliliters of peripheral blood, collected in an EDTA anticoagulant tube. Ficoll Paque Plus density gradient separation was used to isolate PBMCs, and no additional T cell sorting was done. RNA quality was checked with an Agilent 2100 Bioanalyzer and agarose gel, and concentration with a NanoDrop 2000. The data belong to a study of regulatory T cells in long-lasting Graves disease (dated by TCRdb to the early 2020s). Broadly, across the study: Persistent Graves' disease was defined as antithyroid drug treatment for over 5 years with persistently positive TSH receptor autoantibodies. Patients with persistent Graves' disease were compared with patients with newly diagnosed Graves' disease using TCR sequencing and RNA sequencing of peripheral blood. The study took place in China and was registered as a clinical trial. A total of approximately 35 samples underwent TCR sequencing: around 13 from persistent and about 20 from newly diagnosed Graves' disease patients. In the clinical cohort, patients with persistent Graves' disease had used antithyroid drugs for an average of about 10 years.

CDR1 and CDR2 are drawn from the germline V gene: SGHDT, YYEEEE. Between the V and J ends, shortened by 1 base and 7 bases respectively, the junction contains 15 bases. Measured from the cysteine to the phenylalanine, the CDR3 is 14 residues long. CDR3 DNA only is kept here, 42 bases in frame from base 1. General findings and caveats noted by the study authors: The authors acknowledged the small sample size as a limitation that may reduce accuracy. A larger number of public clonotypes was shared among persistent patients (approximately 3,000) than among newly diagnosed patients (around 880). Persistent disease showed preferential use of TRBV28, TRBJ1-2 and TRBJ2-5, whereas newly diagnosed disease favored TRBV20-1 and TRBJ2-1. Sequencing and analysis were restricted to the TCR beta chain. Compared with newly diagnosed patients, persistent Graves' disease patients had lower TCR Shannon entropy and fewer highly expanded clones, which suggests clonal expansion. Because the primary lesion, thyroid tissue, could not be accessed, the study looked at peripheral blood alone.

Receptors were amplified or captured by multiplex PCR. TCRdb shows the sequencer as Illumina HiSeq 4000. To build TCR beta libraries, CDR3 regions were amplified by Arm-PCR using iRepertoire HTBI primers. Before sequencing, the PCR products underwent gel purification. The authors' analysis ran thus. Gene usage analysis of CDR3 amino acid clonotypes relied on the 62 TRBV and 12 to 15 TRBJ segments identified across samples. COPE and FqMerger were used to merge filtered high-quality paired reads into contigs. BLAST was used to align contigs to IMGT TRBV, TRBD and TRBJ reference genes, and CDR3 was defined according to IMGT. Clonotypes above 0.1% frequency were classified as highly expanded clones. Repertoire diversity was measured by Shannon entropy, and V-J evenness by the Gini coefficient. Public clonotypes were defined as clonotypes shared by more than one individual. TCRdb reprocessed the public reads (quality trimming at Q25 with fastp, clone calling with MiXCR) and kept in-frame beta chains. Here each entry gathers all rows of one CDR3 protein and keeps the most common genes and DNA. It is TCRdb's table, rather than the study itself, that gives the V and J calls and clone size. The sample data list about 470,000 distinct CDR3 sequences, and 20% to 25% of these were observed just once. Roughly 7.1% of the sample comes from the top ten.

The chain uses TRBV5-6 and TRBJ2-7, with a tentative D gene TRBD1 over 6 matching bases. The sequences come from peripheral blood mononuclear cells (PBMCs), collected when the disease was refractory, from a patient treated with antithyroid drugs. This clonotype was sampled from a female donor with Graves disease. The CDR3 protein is CASSLWGSTGEQYF. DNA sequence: TGTGCCAGCAGCTTGTGGGGGTCAACAGGGGAGCAGTACTTC.